This T cell receptor (beta chain) originates from a study of T cell repertoires in cytomegalovirus infection. Study context: Indications of both CMV infection and matching HLA type were provided by public TCR beta signatures.

CDR1 MDHEN and CDR2 SYDVKM come from the germline V gene. The CDR3 covers 15 residues. The V end was cut by 3 bases, the J end by 1 base, with 10 bases between. Study conclusions and caveats: HLA-C-restricted CMV clonotypes gave the most frequent clonotype in two of eight donors. Pooled public TCR beta family frequency picked out CMV carriers with the relevant HLA.

This clonotype appeared many times. The antigen is undetermined. From the reads, TCRdb called clonotypes with MiXCR, one entry per CDR3 protein. The table shows 130,000 or so distinct CDR3 sequences, with under 8% occurring only once. The genes are TRBV28 and TRBJ1-5, with D hard to call. Sample: PBMCs. The receptor was isolated from a human donor in good health (CMV status not recorded). Some clones in this sample may be carry-over from other donors' samples. CDR3 nucleotide sequence: TGTGCCAGCAGTTTGCAGGCGGCAAGCAATCAGCCCCAGCATTTT. The encoded protein is CASSLQAASNQPQHF.